This TCR beta chain was recovered during a study of identifying expanded T cells in peripheral blood (dated by TCRdb to the late 2010s). Regarding the research as a whole: Technical replicates were generated by sequencing separate aliquots of the same genomic DNA pool, with four replicates compared pairwise. Results and caveats for the whole study, not just this receptor: Across all healthy-donor time intervals, the beta-binomial model significantly cut both the number of clones called differentially abundant and the false-positive rate. The binomial model flagged around 1.2 differentially abundant clones between technical replicates but 15 to 17 over around two weeks and about 19 over around four weeks. The authors expected that over much longer intervals, such as months to years, biological variance in healthy repertoires might increase even further. For all healthy donors, the variance in clone template counts between two-week samples rose significantly as total template count increased.

The immunoSEQ Assay, which relies on bias-controlled multiplex PCR amplification of genomic DNA, was used to profile TCRbeta CDR3 regions. In the authors' own workflow: The absolute abundance of each unique TCRbeta CDR3 region was quantified after sequences were collapsed and filtered. Differential abundance was assessed using a binomial (Fisher-equivalent) model and a beta-binomial model in which time-dependent variance fitted from healthy donors was added. Clones with fewer than 5 combined templates were removed, and a clone was called differentially abundant if the clone's Benjamini-Hochberg FDR was below 0.01. Using the form v = (b*log(k)+a)^2, the beta-binomial variance was modeled as a function of the total template count across the two samples. The source is immuneACCESS, and TCRdb retained only in-frame sequences with V and J called. Part of the clones is not carried over; for the studies checked, unresolved V genes explain less than half of this, and the remainder is unexplained. V and J calls plus clone size are reproduced from that table; the DNA served to infer D and trimming. The sample includes approximately 86,000 clones, with about 85% observed a single time. The ten largest clonotypes hold approximately 4.5% of the sample.

During the collection period, no immune events, such as infections, were documented for the healthy donors. To calibrate time-dependent variance in a beta-binomial model of T-cell clone differential abundance, blood repertoires from healthy donors were used as a training cohort. The training cohort included around ten healthy donors, of whom 3 were female and 7 were male. An age range of about 29 to 65 years, with an average of roughly 45 years, was recorded for the donors. Whole blood, obtained from a commercial supplier, was collected from each healthy donor at three time points spaced two weeks apart. For immunosequencing, genomic DNA was extracted from whole blood that had not been sorted. Worth noting for this clone: Which antigen it targets is not known. Base qualities are not provided; no much larger clone lies one nucleotide away.

V and J lose 5 bases and 1 base, and a span of 23 bases separates them. The CDR3 starts with the cysteine, ends with the phenylalanine, and has 18 residues. Here the CDR3 DNA is all that survives: 54 bases in frame from base 1. As encoded in the germline V gene (reference sequence), CDR1 is MNHEY while CDR2 is SMNVEV. This clonotype was sampled from a person aged 18-70 years in good health. The rearranged chain carries TRBV27 and TRBJ1-1; the D gene lacks a confident call. Sequencing used blood. The CDR3 amino acid sequence is: CASSPSIADARGNTEAFF. The DNA sequence is as follows: TGTGCCAGCAGTCCATCCATTGCAGACGCTCGGGGGAACACTGAAGCTTTCTTT.